The clone carrying this T cell receptor (beta chain) appeared once. What it binds is not known. The method was immunoSEQ multiplex PCR; TCRdb's version includes in-frame clones alone and lacks a portion of them. Among about 160,000 clones listed, 85% were seen once. Germline V lookup: CDR1 SGHRS, CDR2 YFSETQ. The CDR3 is made up of 14 amino acids. V gave up 3 bases and J gave up 4 bases; unmatched junction bases: 7. These data come from a study of cytomegalovirus exposure and HLA in healthy donors. Study-level results: According to a later analysis, TCR clusters from the first cohort tended to co-occur in the 120 or so validation repertoires. Cytomegalovirus association was listed for 170 or so TCR beta chains.

The sequence was obtained from a young man in good health and CMV-seropositive. The chain recombines TRBV5-1 with TRBJ2-7; TRBD2 matches 7 bases. Material for sequencing was PBMCs. Written as DNA, the CDR3 is TGCGCCAGCAGCTCGGGACTACTTATTTACGAGCAGTACTTC. Amino acids: CASSSGLLIYEQYF.